The 31 T cell receptor beta chains in this list originate from one sample, sequenced in a study of neurological immune-mediated disorders. Via MiXCR, TCRdb re-called the 5' RACE reads, giving one row per CDR3 protein. The sample carries 60,000 to 85,000 distinct CDR3 sequences, roughly 4.9% recorded once. Sequencing was carried out using PBMCs. Receptors were obtained from a woman between 65 and 79 years old with multiple sclerosis.

V and J are TRBV7-2 and TRBJ2-1; D gene unclear. The CDR3 consists of 12 residues. The V and J ends lost 4 bases and 8 bases respectively, with 9 bases between them. Germline CDR1 and CDR2: SGHTA and FQGNSA. For the CDR3, the DNA is TGTGCCAGCAGCTCGACGTTGGATGAGCAGTTCTTC. This codes for CASSSTLDEQFF. The full variable domain, in which reference TRBV7-2 and TRBJ2-1 provide the parts outside the CDR3, is GAGVSQSPSNKVTEKGKDVELRCDPISGHTALYWYRQSLGQGLEFLIYFQGNSAPDKSGLPSDRFSAERTGGSVSTLTIQRTQQEDSAVYLCASSSTLDEQFFGPGTRLTVL.

This clonotype appeared many times. In DNA, the CDR3 is TGTGCCAGCAGTTTGCCCCAGCGGGGACCCTCGGAGCAGTTCTTC. It codes for CASSLPQRGPSEQFF. The chain is built from TRBV12-3 or TRBV12-4 and TRBJ2-1; 7 bases agree with TRBD2. After removal of 3 bases from V and 10 bases from J, the junction contained 12 bases not matched to a gene. The CDR3 contains 15 residues.

This clonotype was counted many times. This chain joins TRBV20-1 and TRBJ2-7, with 14 positions matching TRBD2. V shed 3 bases and J 5 bases; nucleotides not matched to a gene: 9. Germline values: CDR1 DFQATT, CDR2 SNEGSKA (reference sequence). This CDR3 contains 16 residues. The CDR3 bases are TGCAGTGCTAGGGAGGGACTAGCGGGAGTTCGCCACGAGCAGTACTTC. Its protein product is CSAREGLAGVRHEQYF.

This clonotype was seen ten or more times. This chain uses TRBV2 with TRBJ2-7; 8 nucleotides line up with TRBD2. Germline CDR1 and CDR2: SNHLY and FYNNEI. Trimming at V came to 6 bases and at J to 6 bases, leaving 4 bases not matched to a gene. The CDR3 spans 12 residues. CDR3 DNA: TGTGCCAGCAGGACTAGCGCAGGCGAGCAGTACTTC. Translating gives CASRTSAGEQYF.

About this clonotype itself: This may be a read error: a much more frequent sequence differs by one nucleotide. The chain couples TRBV20-1 to TRBJ2-4; the match to TRBD2 covers 8 bases. The CDR3 has 13 amino acids. Germline V gives CDR1 DFQATT, CDR2 SNEGSKA (reference sequence). DNA of the CDR3: TGCAGTGCCGACGGACGGGAGGGCCCCATTCTGTACTTC. It encodes CSADGREGPILYF.

The gene calls are TRBV12-3 or TRBV12-4 and TRBJ1-2; 9 bases agree with TRBD1. CDR3 length: 15 residues. J lost 7 bases, V lost 4 bases, and 10 bases had no gene match. CDR3 sequence: CASSSRTGEGSGYTF. The CDR3 DNA follows: TGTGCCAGCAGTTCAAGGACAGGGGAAGGATCTGGCTACACCTTC.

This clonotype was counted ten times or more. The chain joins TRBV2 to TRBJ2-2; D might be TRBD2 (7 bases). The CDR3 is 13 amino acids. V lost 6 bases to trimming and J lost 8 bases, with 13 bases between them. The germline gives CDR1 SNHLY, CDR2 FYNNEI. The CDR3 sequence: CASRPQGGGELFF. The DNA of the CDR3 is TGTGCCAGCAGACCACAGGGAGGGGGGGAGCTGTTTTTT.

The genes are TRBV5-4 and TRBJ1-1; D perhaps matches TRBD1 (5 bases). In germline, CDR1 is SGHNT, CDR2 YYREEE (reference sequence). The V and J ends lost 5 bases and 8 bases respectively, with 13 bases between them. This CDR3 comprises 12 residues. The CDR3: CASRSGTLEAFF. DNA of the CDR3: TGTGCCAGCAGAAGTGGGACTTTGGAAGCTTTCTTT.

This clonotype was found many times. V is TRBV5-5 and J is TRBJ1-4, with D possibly TRBD1 on 6 matching bases. The CDR3 covers 19 residues. The V end lost 3 bases, the J end lost 1 base, and 22 bases lay between the germline ends. Germline CDR1 SGHKS, CDR2 YYEKEE (reference sequence). The CDR3 sequence is CASSSNWAPFRGTNEKLFF. Written as DNA, the CDR3 is TGTGCCAGCAGCTCGAATTGGGCCCCCTTCAGGGGAACTAATGAAAAACTGTTTTTT. The full variable domain, rest sourced from reference TRBV5-5 and TRBJ1-4, is DAGVTQSPTHLIKTRGQQVTLRCSPISGHKSVSWYQQVLGQGPQFIFQYYEKEERGRGNFPDRFSARQFPNYSSELNVNALLLGDSALYLCASSSNWAPFRGTNEKLFFGSGTQLSVL.

This clonotype was detected ten times or more. The V and J genes are TRBV5-1 and TRBJ1-2; 10 nucleotides agree with TRBD1. Germline V gene data show CDR1 as SGHRS and CDR2 as YFSETQ. After removal of 4 bases from V and 4 bases from J, the junction contained 4 bases not matched to a gene. This CDR3 comprises 14 residues. CDR3 residues: CASSVGDRGYGYTF. The CDR3 DNA follows: TGCGCCAGCAGCGTGGGGGACAGGGGCTATGGCTACACCTTC.

This clonotype was counted ten times or more. The gene calls are TRBV7-2 and TRBJ2-7, with 10 positions matching TRBD2. With V trimmed by 3 bases and J by 0 bases, 5 bases remained unmatched. This CDR3 spans 16 amino acids. Germline loops: CDR1 SGHTA, CDR2 FQGNSA. The CDR3 bases are TGTGCCAGCAGCTTTGGGACTAGCGCTAACTCCTACGAGCAGTACTTC. Protein sequence: CASSFGTSANSYEQYF. The complete variable domain, with remaining parts taken from reference TRBV7-2 and TRBJ2-7, reads GAGVSQSPSNKVTEKGKDVELRCDPISGHTALYWYRQSLGQGLEFLIYFQGNSAPDKSGLPSDRFSAERTGGSVSTLTIQRTQQEDSAVYLCASSFGTSANSYEQYFGPGTRLTVT.

The table lists this clonotype with many counts. The chain combines TRBV3-1 with TRBJ2-5; D perhaps matches TRBD2 (5 bases). The CDR3 sequence is 18 residues long. Trimming pared 5 bases from V and 2 bases from J, leaving 24 bases between. From germline, CDR1 is LGHDT and CDR2 YNNKEL (reference sequence). CDR3 protein: CASSSPHRRAERQETQYF. The CDR3 coding sequence is TGTGCCAGCAGCAGCCCGCATAGAAGAGCGGAGAGACAAGAGACCCAGTACTTC.

This clonotype was picked up many times. V and J are TRBV7-9 and TRBJ2-3; D is ambiguous. CDR3 size: 13 residues. Germline V gene lookup returns CDR1 SEHNR and CDR2 FQNEAQ (reference sequence). Trimming cost V 5 bases and J 6 bases, with 12 bases left between them. The CDR3 protein is CASSQKSADTQYF. The CDR3 bases are TGTGCCAGCAGCCAAAAATCCGCGGATACGCAGTATTTT. Supplemented by reference TRBV7-9 and TRBJ2-3, the full variable domain reads DTGVSQNPRHKITKRGQNVTFRCDPISEHNRLYWYRQTLGQGPEFLTYFQNEAQLEKSRLLSDRFSAERPKGSFSTLEIQRTEQGDSAMYLCASSQKSADTQYFGPGTRLTVL.

In its sample, this clonotype was seen many times. The rearrangement links TRBV2 to TRBJ1-2, with D tentatively TRBD1 (5 bases). The CDR3 is 13 residues long. CDR1 is SNHLY, CDR2 FYNNEI, per germline. V was pared by 4 bases and J by 5 bases, with 11 bases between. For the CDR3, the DNA is TGTGCCAGCAGTGCCCCCGACAGATATGGCTACACCTTC. It is translated as CASSAPDRYGYTF.

The chain combines TRBV6-6 with TRBJ2-3; 8 nucleotides line up with TRBD1. The CDR3 is 16 residues long. CDR1 and CDR2 from the germline V gene are MNHNY and SVGAGI (reference sequence). Trimming took 2 bases from V and 3 from J; bases not matched to a gene: 7. CDR3 residues: CASSYHPGQATDTQYF. Here the CDR3 DNA reads TGTGCCAGCAGTTACCATCCGGGACAGGCTACAGATACGCAGTATTTT.

The chain combines TRBV30 with TRBJ1-1; TRBD1 matches 9 bases. Germline trimming cut 3 bases from V and 4 bases from J; bases unmatched to any gene: 9. This CDR3 contains 15 residues. Germline V gives CDR1 GTSNPN, CDR2 SVGIG (reference sequence). The CDR3 DNA is TGTGCCTGGAGATCCTTCACAGGGGGCTTCACTGAAGCTTTCTTT. Protein product: CAWRSFTGGFTEAFF.

This chain links TRBV7-6 with TRBJ2-7, with D tentatively TRBD1 (5 bases). The germline V gene encodes CDR1 SGHVS and CDR2 FNYEAQ. Between the trimmed V and J ends, which lost 5 bases and 2 bases, there was a span of 10 bases. The CDR3 spans 13 residues. CDR3 sequence: CASSGKGTYEQYF. The CDR3, as DNA: TGTGCCAGCAGCGGAAAGGGGACCTACGAGCAGTACTTC.

This clonotype came up many times. This rearrangement joins TRBV7-2 to TRBJ2-7, with D perhaps TRBD2 (5 bases). This CDR3 region has 14 residues. Trimming took 5 bases from V and 3 from J, leaving 14 bases between them. Per germline, CDR1 SGHTA and CDR2 FQGNSA. This chain's CDR3 is CASSPALVRYEQYF. CDR3 DNA sequence: TGTGCCAGCAGCCCCGCACTAGTACGCTACGAGCAGTACTTC.

This clonotype was observed many times. This chain links TRBV7-6 with TRBJ2-3; 8 bases fit TRBD2. There are 15 residues in the CDR3. V shed 6 bases, J shed 2 bases, and the junction held 7 bases outside the gene matches. Germline V gene lookup returns CDR1 SGHVS and CDR2 FNYEAQ. CDR3 residues: CASSRTSGPTDTQYF. Here the CDR3 DNA reads TGTGCCAGCAGTCGTACTAGCGGTCCCACAGATACGCAGTATTTT.

This clonotype was seen at least ten times. The chain is built from TRBV5-6 and TRBJ1-4; weak D call: TRBD1 (6 bases). Germline CDR1 reads SGHDT; CDR2 reads YYEEEE. The CDR3 runs to 18 residues. The ends were cut back, 5 bases at V and 4 bases at J, with 24 bases in the middle. DNA for the CDR3: TGTGCCAGCAGAGACCAAAGGAGGAAAGGGGGACTTAATGAAAAACTGTTTTTT. The encoded protein is CASRDQRRKGGLNEKLFF.

At least ten counts were recorded for this clonotype. This chain uses TRBV20-1 with TRBJ1-4; unclear D gene. With 2 bases removed from V and 0 bases from J, the gap between germline ends came to 7 bases. Per the germline V gene, CDR1 is DFQATT and CDR2 is SNEGSKA (reference sequence). CDR3 length: 14 residues. This CDR3 reads CSARRPATNEKLFF. The CDR3 DNA reads TGCAGTGCTAGAAGGCCCGCAACTAATGAAAAACTGTTTTTT.

The chain joins TRBV20-1 to TRBJ1-2; D unresolved. Germline lookup yields CDR1 DFQATT and CDR2 SNEGSKA (reference sequence). V was shortened by 3 bases and J by 4 bases, with 9 bases between the two germline ends. This CDR3 contains 12 residues. The CDR3 coding sequence is TGCAGTGCTAGCCCAACTAGCTATGGCTACACCTTC. Residues: CSASPTSYGYTF.

This clonotype was seen more than once but under ten times. The chain links TRBV27 to TRBJ2-7; possible D gene TRBD1, 5 bases. Germline V gene sequence: CDR1 MNHEY, CDR2 SMNVEV (reference sequence). CDR3 length equals 14 residues. V lost 4 bases and J 1 base, leaving 11 bases between the germline ends. The CDR3 coding sequence is TGTGCCAGCAGTTCGATGACAGAGTCCTACGAGCAGTACTTC. It is translated as CASSSMTESYEQYF.

This clonotype was observed at least ten times. V gene TRBV15 combines with J gene TRBJ1-5; D gene unclear. This CDR3 is 15 amino acids long. Germline CDR1 and CDR2: LNHNV and YYDKDF (reference sequence). V lost 1 base and J 2 bases, leaving 9 bases between the germline ends. CDR3 amino acids: CATSRATARNQPQHF. DNA for the CDR3: TGTGCCACCAGCAGAGCTACGGCCCGCAATCAGCCCCAGCATTTT.

This clonotype was seen ten or more times. J is TRBJ2-5 and V is TRBV20-1; D may be TRBD1 (6 bases). Germline V lookup: CDR1 DFQATT, CDR2 SNEGSKA (reference sequence). Trimming took 5 bases from V and 2 from J, leaving 15 bases between them. CDR3 length: 14 amino acids. The CDR3 sequence: CSAGGRTAQETQYF. DNA for the CDR3: TGCAGTGCTGGAGGCCGGACAGCTCAAGAGACCCAGTACTTC.

This clonotype was seen repeatedly, ten times or more. In DNA, the CDR3 is TGCAGTGCCGGACGGGACAGAACTAATGAAAAACTGTTTTTT. Amino acids: CSAGRDRTNEKLFF. This chain links TRBV20-1 with TRBJ1-4; the match to TRBD1 covers 7 bases. Germline V gives CDR1 DFQATT, CDR2 SNEGSKA (reference sequence). V trimming: 6 bases; J trimming: 1 base; junction bases outside the gene matches: 5. The CDR3 spans 14 residues.

The rearrangement joins TRBV6-5 to TRBJ1-4; 9 nucleotides match TRBD1. The CDR3 sequence is 13 residues long. Germline V gene lookup returns CDR1 MNHEY and CDR2 SVGAGI. V gave up 5 bases and J gave up 7 bases; unmatched junction bases: 2. The CDR3 coding sequence is TGTGCCAGCAGTCAGGACAGGGGTGAAAAACTGTTTTTT. As protein: CASSQDRGEKLFF.

The CDR3 reads CASSWPGHSSSGNTIYF. DNA of the CDR3: TGTGCCAGCAGCTGGCCGGGACATTCGAGCTCTGGAAACACCATATATTTT. This rearrangement joins TRBV3-1 to TRBJ1-3; perhaps TRBD1 as D (6 bases). The CDR3 has 17 amino acids. Trimming removed 5 bases at V and 0 bases at J, with 17 bases between. From germline, CDR1 is LGHDT and CDR2 YNNKEL (reference sequence).

This clonotype was seen repeatedly, ten times or more. The CDR3 loop reads CASSQGTGRGYEQYF. CDR3 DNA sequence: TGCGCCAGCAGCCAAGGGACCGGGAGGGGGTACGAGCAGTACTTC. This chain uses TRBV4-1 with TRBJ2-7; 8 positions match TRBD2. V was clipped by 1 base and J by 4 bases; unmatched bases: 6. The CDR3 covers 15 residues. Germline CDR1 MGHRA, CDR2 YSYEKL.

Ten or more counts support this clonotype. The V gene is TRBV6-5, the J gene TRBJ1-4, with D uncertain. Germline V CDR1 and CDR2: MNHEY, SVGAGI. CDR3 size: 11 residues. V lost 5 bases and J lost 7, with 5 bases in between. The CDR3 protein is CASSPGEKLFF. DNA for the CDR3: TGTGCCAGCAGTCCGGGTGAAAAACTGTTTTTT.

This clonotype has at least ten counts. J is TRBJ2-7 and V is TRBV21-1; the table's TRBD1 call for D was not verified on the DNA. TRBV21-1 corresponds to a pseudogene. The CDR3 has 13 amino acids. CDR3 in amino acids: CASSTGGTHEQYF. The CDR3 DNA is TGTGCCAGCAGCACAGGGGGGACCCACGAGCAGTACTTC.